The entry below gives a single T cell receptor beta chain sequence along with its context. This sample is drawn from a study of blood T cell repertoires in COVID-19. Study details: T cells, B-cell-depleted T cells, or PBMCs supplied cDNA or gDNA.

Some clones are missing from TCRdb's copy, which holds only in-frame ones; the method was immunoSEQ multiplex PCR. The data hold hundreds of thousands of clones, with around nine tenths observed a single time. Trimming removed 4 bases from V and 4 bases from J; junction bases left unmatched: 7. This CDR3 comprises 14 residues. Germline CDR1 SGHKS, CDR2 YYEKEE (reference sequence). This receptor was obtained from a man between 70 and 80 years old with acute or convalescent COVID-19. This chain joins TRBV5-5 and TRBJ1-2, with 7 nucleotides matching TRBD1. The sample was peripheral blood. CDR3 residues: CASSPRRDSYGYTF. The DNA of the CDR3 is TGTGCCAGCAGCCCACGAAGGGACAGCTATGGCTACACCTTC.